This record covers a single T cell receptor beta chain. This specimen comes from a study of blood T cell repertoires in COVID-19. Turning to the study itself: Whether acute or convalescent, the COVID-19 samples came from the United States, Italy and Spain.

TCRdb's copy holds only in-frame clones and misses some; the assay was immunoSEQ multiplex PCR. This table has around 150,000 clones, roughly 84% appearing once. Trimming removed 8 bases at V and 5 bases at J, with 9 bases between. The CDR3 sequence is 11 residues long. Germline lookup yields CDR1 SNHLY and CDR2 FYNNEI. The chain links TRBV2 to TRBJ1-1; no clear D gene. This clonotype was obtained from a woman aged 80 or over with active or convalescent COVID-19. Material for sequencing was peripheral blood. The CDR3 protein is CASSPRTEAFF. CDR3 DNA sequence: TGTGCCAGCTCCCCGAGGACTGAAGCTTTCTTT. The full variable domain, with the rest looked up from reference TRBV2 and TRBJ1-1, is EPEVTQTPSHQVTQMGQEVILRCVPISNHLYFYWYRQILGQKVEFLVSFYNNEISEKSEIFDDQFSVERPDGSNFTLKIRSTKLEDSAMYFCASSPRTEAFFGQGTRLTVV.